These T cell receptor beta chains were read from a single sample in a study of liver allograft versus peripheral blood T cells. TCRdb called the reads again in MiXCR, with one record for every CDR3 protein. The data contain about 8,400 distinct CDR3 sequences, around 19% of them singletons. The receptors derive from a human patient who had a liver transplant. Some T cells may have originated in the graft donor. The CDR3 runs from the conserved cysteine through the conserved F or W. D genes are given only for firm matches. The listing skips clone size in some rows; elsewhere it reads once, few, many or a size class.

V gene: TRBV13; J gene: TRBJ2-1; clone size: medium-sized; D gene: NA; CDR3 protein: CASSLGRVDNEQFF; CDR3 DNA: TGTGCCAGCAGCTTAGGCCGTGTCGACAATGAGCAGTTCTTC
V gene: TRBV15; J gene: TRBJ1-5; clone size: NA; D gene: TRBD1; CDR3 protein: CATSRGQGSNQPQHF; CDR3 DNA: TGTGCCACCAGCAGAGGACAGGGCTCCAATCAGCCCCAGCATTTT
V gene: TRBV7-9; J gene: TRBJ2-7; clone size: few; D gene: NA; CDR3 protein: CASSLGVYEQYF; CDR3 DNA: TGTGCCAGCAGCTTAGGAGTCTACGAGCAGTACTTC
V gene: TRBV6-1; J gene: TRBJ2-7; clone size: medium-sized; D gene: NA; CDR3 protein: CASVTGYPPYEQYF; CDR3 DNA: TGTGCCAGCGTCACAGGGTACCCTCCCTACGAGCAGTACTTC
V gene: TRBV19; J gene: TRBJ2-7; clone size: few; D gene: NA; CDR3 protein: CASGAGQGSYEQYF; CDR3 DNA: TGTGCCAGTGGGGCGGGACAAGGAAGCTACGAGCAGTACTTC
V gene: TRBV15; J gene: TRBJ1-1; clone size: medium-sized; D gene: NA; CDR3 protein: CATSRDRNTEAFF; CDR3 DNA: TGTGCCACCAGCAGAGATAGGAACACTGAAGCTTTCTTT
V gene: TRBV27; J gene: TRBJ2-1; clone size: NA; D gene: TRBD1; CDR3 protein: CASSRRDRGSYNEQFF; CDR3 DNA: TGTGCCAGCAGTCGACGCGACAGGGGGTCCTACAATGAGCAGTTCTTC
V gene: TRBV20-1; J gene: TRBJ1-1; clone size: NA; D gene: NA; CDR3 protein: CSARDRERNTEAFF; CDR3 DNA: TGCAGTGCTAGAGACAGGGAAAGGAACACTGAAGCTTTCTTT
V gene: TRBV19; J gene: TRBJ1-5; clone size: NA; D gene: NA; CDR3 protein: CASSMWGTDYSNQPQHF; CDR3 DNA: TGTGCCAGTAGTATGTGGGGGACGGATTATAGCAATCAGCCCCAGCATTTT
V gene: TRBV19; J gene: TRBJ1-1; clone size: medium-sized; D gene: NA; CDR3 protein: CASRQDLLEAFF; CDR3 DNA: TGTGCCAGTCGACAGGACTTACTGGAAGCTTTCTTT
V gene: TRBV27; J gene: TRBJ2-7; clone size: NA; D gene: TRBD1; CDR3 protein: CASSSPEPGQGIYEQYF; CDR3 DNA: TGTGCCAGCAGTTCGCCAGAGCCGGGACAGGGGATCTACGAGCAGTACTTC
V gene: TRBV25-1; J gene: TRBJ2-7; clone size: NA; D gene: TRBD1; CDR3 protein: CASSATGTGIDEQYF; CDR3 DNA: TGTGCCAGCAGTGCAACCGGGACAGGGATAGACGAGCAGTACTTC